Listed here are 32 T cell receptor beta chains from one sample, sequenced in a study of shared clonotypes between healthy human individuals. This table comes from immunoSEQ multiplex PCR, and its TCRdb copy is limited to in-frame clones, with some not included. The sample includes some 470,000 clones, 76% of them seen just once. Sequencing was performed on PBMCs. The source of these receptors is a woman in her thirties or forties in good health. Some clones in this sample may be carry-over from other donors' samples.

The DNA of the CDR3 is TGTGCCAGCAGAAGACTAGCGGGCTCCTACGAGCAGTACTTC. Its protein is CASRRLAGSYEQYF. This chain connects TRBV6-1 to TRBJ2-7; 10 nucleotides agree with TRBD2. After removal of 6 bases from V and 0 bases from J, the junction contained 2 bases not matched to a gene. The CDR3 has 14 residues. Germline CDR1 reads MNHNS; CDR2 reads SASEGT.

This clone has only one observation. The V call is TRBV18, the J call TRBJ2-3; no clear D gene. CDR1 and CDR2 (germline): KGHSH, LQKENI. The CDR3 has 15 residues. The germline V and J ends were trimmed by 4 bases and 4 bases, with 15 bases remaining between them. The CDR3 protein is CASSLLSPQADTQYF. The DNA for the CDR3 is TGTGCCAGCTCACTTCTTTCTCCCCAGGCAGATACGCAGTATTTT.

This chain connects TRBV4-3 to TRBJ2-5; D is unresolved. The ends were cut back, 4 bases at V and 2 bases at J, with 8 bases in the middle. In germline, CDR1 is LGHNA, CDR2 YSLEER. The CDR3 has 13 amino acids. CDR3 DNA sequence: TGCGCCAGCAGCCGGGGTAGGCAAGAGACCCAGTACTTC. Its translation is CASSRGRQETQYF.

This clone was detected once. This rearrangement joins TRBV6-5 to TRBJ2-7; TRBD2 aligns across 8 bases. Germline CDR1 reads MNHEY; CDR2 reads SVGAGI. J gave up 5 bases and V 7 bases, and 4 bases lay outside the gene matches. The CDR3 consists of 12 residues. The CDR3 is CASTTSGHEQYF. The CDR3 coding sequence is TGTGCCAGCACTACTAGCGGCCACGAGCAGTACTTC.

V usage is TRBV5-1 and J usage is TRBJ2-2, with 10 positions matching TRBD2. With 0 bases clipped from V and 6 bases from J, the junction kept 5 bases outside the gene matches. The CDR3 runs to 16 residues. Looked up from germline, CDR1 is SGHRS and CDR2 is YFSETQ. CDR3 sequence (DNA): TGCGCCAGCAGCTTGGCCCCTAGCGGGAGCCCCGGGGAGCTGTTTTTT. Amino acids: CASSLAPSGSPGELFF.

This chain joins TRBV5-1 and TRBJ1-6, with D unresolved. Germline CDR1 and CDR2: SGHRS and YFSETQ. V was pared by 0 bases and J by 1 base, with 5 bases between. This CDR3 has 15 amino acids. The CDR3 DNA reads as TGCGCCAGCAGCTTGGAAGGGTCCTATAATTCACCCCTCCACTTT. Its protein is CASSLEGSYNSPLHF.

The chain couples TRBV6-1 to TRBJ1-6; 7 positions match TRBD1. This CDR3 is built from 13 residues. V lost 7 bases and J lost 10; bases outside the gene matches: 7. Germline-derived CDR1 and CDR2 are MNHNS and SASEGT. DNA of the CDR3: TGTGCCAGCACCATGGGACAGCTGTCACCCCTCCACTTT. This gives the protein CASTMGQLSPLHF.

This chain connects TRBV19 to TRBJ1-2, with D perhaps matching TRBD1 (6 bases). The CDR3 covers 16 residues. The V gene's germline CDR1 is LNHDA and CDR2 SQIVND (reference sequence). The germline V and J ends were trimmed by 0 bases and 5 bases, with 16 bases remaining between them. CDR3 in amino acids: CASSIDRGQRRYGYTF. As DNA, the CDR3 is TGTGCCAGTAGTATAGATCGCGGACAGAGGCGGTATGGCTACACCTTC.

The CDR3, as DNA: TGTGCCAGCTCGGGGGCCTCTGACAGGGTGGGGTATGGCTACACCTTC. It encodes CASSGASDRVGYGYTF. The chain recombines TRBV28 with TRBJ1-2, with 7 positions matching TRBD1. With 8 bases clipped from V and 5 bases from J, the junction kept 17 bases outside the gene matches. This CDR3 region has 16 residues. Per germline, CDR1 MDHEN and CDR2 SYDVKM.

The V gene is TRBV9, the J gene TRBJ2-5, with TRBD1 matching over 9 bases. Trimming took 1 base from V and 5 from J; bases not matched to a gene: 9. Germline V gene sequence: CDR1 SGDLS, CDR2 YYNGEE. The CDR3 has 16 amino acids. The DNA for the CDR3 is TGTGCCAGCAGCGTAACAGGGACAGGGCGGGCGGAGACCCAGTACTTC. Translated: CASSVTGTGRAETQYF.

This chain links TRBV5-1 with TRBJ2-7, with TRBD2 matching over 7 bases. This CDR3 contains 13 residues. V was pared by 4 bases and J by 5 bases, with 6 bases of the junction left unmatched. CDR1 is SGHRS and CDR2 is YFSETQ in the germline V gene. The CDR3: CASSPGTNHEQYF. In DNA, the CDR3 is TGCGCCAGCAGCCCCGGGACTAACCACGAGCAGTACTTC. Filled out from reference TRBV5-1 and TRBJ2-7, the complete variable domain reads KAGVTQTPRYLIKTRGQQVTLSCSPISGHRSVSWYQQTPGQGLQFLFEYFSETQRNKGNFPGRFSGRQFSNSRSEMNVSTLELGDSALYLCASSPGTNHEQYFGPGTRLTVT.

The rearrangement uses TRBV5-1 and TRBJ2-2; TRBD2 matches 9 bases. From germline, CDR1 is SGHRS and CDR2 YFSETQ. The J segment lost 4 bases and the V segment lost 4 bases, leaving 5 bases of the junction unmatched. The CDR3 has 15 residues. CDR3 sequence: CASSKLGLATGELFF. The CDR3 DNA follows: TGCGCCAGCAGCAAACTGGGACTAGCCACCGGGGAGCTGTTTTTT.

The CDR3 is CASSREGMNTEAFF. The CDR3 bases are TGTGCCAGCAGCCGGGAGGGTATGAACACTGAAGCTTTCTTT. The V gene is TRBV5-4, the J gene TRBJ1-1; no clear D. Trimming pared 4 bases from V and 0 bases from J, leaving 10 bases between. CDR1 and CDR2 (germline): SGHNT, YYREEE (reference sequence). This CDR3 comprises 14 residues. The entire variable domain, with the rest obtained from reference TRBV5-4 and TRBJ1-1, is as follows: ETGVTQSPTHLIKTRGQQVTLRCSSQSGHNTVSWYQQALGQGPQFIFQYYREEENGRGNFPPRFSGLQFPNYSSELNVNALELDDSALYLCASSREGMNTEAFFGQGTRLTVV.

The chain has TRBV13 and TRBJ2-3; the D is unclear. Germline V CDR1 and CDR2: PRHDT, FYEKMQ (reference sequence). Trimming shortened V by 1 base and J by 4 bases, and 9 bases separated the two germline ends. The CDR3 has 14 residues. CDR3 residues: CASSLALGADTQYF. The CDR3, as DNA: TGTGCCAGCAGCTTAGCTCTAGGTGCAGATACGCAGTATTTT.

This clone was seen more than once but under ten times. The chain has TRBV18 and TRBJ2-1, with TRBD2 identical over 13 bases. Germline loops: CDR1 KGHSH, CDR2 LQKENI. CDR3 length equals 16 residues. V lost 4 bases and J lost 6; bases outside the gene matches: 6. CDR3 in DNA: TGTGCCAGCTCACATCCGGGACTAGCGGGGATCAATGAGCAGTTCTTC. It specifies CASSHPGLAGINEQFF.

Notes on this clone: At one end the junction does not follow the germline gene, possibly because of a read error. The chain employs TRBV30 and TRBJ2-7, with 10 bases fitting TRBD2. The V gene's germline CDR1 is GTSNPN and CDR2 SVGIG (reference sequence). The CDR3 runs to 12 residues. The CDR3 spells CAWDSSGRIVAF. Written as DNA, the CDR3 is TGTGCCTGGGATTCTAGCGGGAGAATAGTGGCCTTC. The full variable domain, its missing parts supplied by reference TRBV30 and TRBJ2-7, is SQTIHQWPATLVQPVGSPLSLECTVEGTSNPNLYWYRQAAGRGLQLLFYSVGIGQISSEVPQNLSASRPQDRQFILSSKKLLLSDSGFYLCAWDSSGRIVAFGPGTRLTVT.

This chain connects TRBV5-4 to TRBJ2-7; 10 positions agree with TRBD2. Unmatched junction bases numbered 8, after V lost 4 bases and J lost 7 bases. The CDR3 has 14 amino acids. Germline V lookup: CDR1 SGHNT, CDR2 YYREEE (reference sequence). CDR3 amino acids: CASSRKREGQEQYF. Here the CDR3 DNA reads TGTGCCAGCAGCAGAAAGCGGGAGGGGCAGGAGCAGTACTTC.

J is TRBJ1-5 and V is TRBV28; D is possibly TRBD1 (6 bases). This CDR3 is built from 17 residues. V shed 4 bases and J shed 1 base, with 17 bases lying between them. The germline gives CDR1 MDHEN, CDR2 SYDVKM. In DNA form, the CDR3 reads TGTGCCAGCAGTTGGGGTCGGGGGGCGCGGAGCAATCAGCCCCAGCATTTT. Translation: CASSWGRGARSNQPQHF. The entire variable domain, with the rest obtained from reference TRBV28 and TRBJ1-5, is as follows: DVKVTQSSRYLVKRTGEKVFLECVQDMDHENMFWYRQDPGLGLRLIYFSYDVKMKEKGDIPEGYSVSREKKERFSLILESASTNQTSMYLCASSWGRGARSNQPQHFGDGTRLSIL.

The V and J genes are TRBV6-6 and TRBJ2-4, with D uncertain. CDR1 and CDR2 (germline): MNHNY, SVGAGI (reference sequence). V lost 1 base and J 4 bases, leaving 14 bases between the germline ends. The CDR3 has 16 residues. CDR3 amino acids: CASSYFPEHNKNIQYF. In DNA, the CDR3 is TGTGCCAGCAGTTACTTTCCCGAACATAATAAAAACATTCAGTACTTC.

The V call is TRBV27, the J call TRBJ1-2; 12 bases are a match to TRBD1. V trimming: 5 bases; J trimming: 3 bases; junction bases outside the gene matches: 7. This CDR3 has 16 amino acids. CDR1 and CDR2 from the germline V gene are MNHEY and SMNVEV (reference sequence). The CDR3 region has the DNA TGTGCCAGCAGTCATCGGGGACAGGGGGCTCACTATGGCTACACCTTC. The encoded protein is CASSHRGQGAHYGYTF.

The rearrangement uses TRBV19 and TRBJ1-5, with D unclear. Trimming removed 8 bases from V and 4 bases from J, with 12 bases in between. The CDR3 extends over 13 amino acids. Germline V gene data show CDR1 as LNHDA and CDR2 as SQIVND (reference sequence). CDR3 in amino acids: CASEIAGNQPQHF. The DNA for the CDR3 is TGTGCCAGTGAGATAGCGGGAAATCAGCCCCAGCATTTT.

This clone came up once. This sequence joins TRBV30 and TRBJ1-5; tentatively, D is TRBD1 (5 bases). The CDR3 is 14 amino acids. Germline CDR1 is GTSNPN and CDR2 is SVGIG (reference sequence). V was trimmed by 0 bases and J by 12 bases, leaving 18 bases between them. The CDR3 region is CAWSVLGRRGLQHF. The CDR3 coding sequence is TGTGCCTGGAGTGTATTGGGCCGCCGGGGACTCCAGCATTTT.

The rearrangement uses TRBV7-8 and TRBJ1-5; a possible D gene is TRBD1 (5 bases). This CDR3 region has 15 residues. The germline CDR1 and CDR2 sequences are SGHVS and FQNEAQ. Trimming took off 5 bases at V and 0 bases at J, with 11 bases between the two ends. The CDR3 spells CASSKEGLSNQPQHF. CDR3 nucleotides: TGTGCCAGCAGCAAAGAGGGGCTTAGCAATCAGCCCCAGCATTTT. Drawing the rest from reference TRBV7-8 and TRBJ1-5, the complete variable domain is GAGVSQSPRYKVAKRGQDVALRCDPISGHVSLFWYQQALGQGPEFLTYFQNEAQLDKSGLPSDRFFAERPEGSVSTLKIQRTQQEDSAVYLCASSKEGLSNQPQHFGDGTRLSIL.

The chain combines TRBV28 with TRBJ1-2, with D possibly being TRBD1 (6 bases). This CDR3 is 14 amino acids long. V lost 5 bases and J lost 4, with 14 bases in between. Germline V CDR1 and CDR2: MDHEN, SYDVKM. This CDR3 reads CASSPGDTFYGYTF. The CDR3 DNA is TGTGCCAGCAGTCCGGGGGACACTTTCTATGGCTACACCTTC.

The chain couples TRBV10-3 to TRBJ2-1; D gene uncertain. V lost 0 bases, J lost 15 bases, and 18 bases lay in between. The CDR3 extends over 14 amino acids. Germline V gene data show CDR1 as ENHRY and CDR2 as SYGVKD. The chain's CDR3 is CAISESLIPQDPFF. The CDR3 DNA follows: TGTGCCATCAGTGAGTCGTTGATCCCCCAGGATCCGTTCTTC.

The J gene is TRBJ2-4, the V gene TRBV19; D is uncertain. Germline assignment: CDR1 LNHDA and CDR2 SQIVND (reference sequence). V lost 3 bases and J 3 bases, leaving 12 bases between the germline ends. The CDR3 is 15 amino acids. The CDR3, as DNA: TGTGCCAGTAGTATGACCATCTTAGGCAAAAACATTCAGTACTTC. Translation gives CASSMTILGKNIQYF.

The CDR3 sequence: CASSPGGGELNTEAFF. The CDR3 coding sequence is TGTGCCAGCTCACCAGGCGGGGGAGAATTGAACACTGAAGCTTTCTTT. The chain is built from TRBV18 and TRBJ1-1; a weak D match, TRBD1 (5 bases). Trimming took 2 bases from V and 0 from J, leaving 13 bases between them. CDR1 is KGHSH and CDR2 is LQKENI in the germline V gene. The CDR3 covers 16 residues. The whole variable domain, remainder taken from reference TRBV18 and TRBJ1-1, is NAGVMQNPRHLVRRRGQEARLRCSPMKGHSHVYWYRQLPEEGLKFMVYLQKENIIDESGMPKERFSAEFPKEGPSILRIQQVVRGDSAAYFCASSPGGGELNTEAFFGQGTRLTVV.

The chain links TRBV19 to TRBJ1-2; unclear D gene. Germline V gives CDR1 LNHDA, CDR2 SQIVND (reference sequence). The CDR3 runs 15 residues. The V end was cut by 4 bases, the J end by 5 bases, with 17 bases between. The DNA for the CDR3 is TGTGCCAGTAGTACGGACGGTCGAGTCCCTTATGGCTACACCTTC. Encoded protein: CASSTDGRVPYGYTF. The complete variable domain, with remaining parts taken from reference TRBV19 and TRBJ1-2, reads DGGITQSPKYLFRKEGQNVTLSCEQNLNHDAMYWYRQDPGQGLRLIYYSQIVNDFQKGDIAEGYSVSREKKESFPLTVTSAQKNPTAFYLCASSTDGRVPYGYTFGSGTRLTVV.

DNA for the CDR3: TGTGCCAGCAGCCCCCAGGACTACTCCCCTAGGGATGAGCAGTTCTTC. It encodes CASSPQDYSPRDEQFF. The V and J genes are TRBV14 and TRBJ2-1, with D perhaps matching TRBD2 (6 bases). Germline CDR1 is SGHDN and CDR2 is FVKESK. Trimming took 4 bases from V and 8 from J, leaving 21 bases between them. The CDR3 length is 16 residues.

This clone showed up just a few times. This chain connects TRBV11-2 to TRBJ2-1; 10 bases are shared with TRBD2. V lost 5 bases, J lost 6 bases, and 10 bases stayed unmatched. CDR1 is SGHAT and CDR2 is FQNNGV in the germline V gene. CDR3 length: 16 amino acids. This CDR3 reads CASSHRTSGIVNEQFF. CDR3 coding DNA: TGTGCCAGCAGCCATCGAACTAGCGGGATCGTCAATGAGCAGTTCTTC.

The gene calls are TRBV6-4 and TRBJ2-1, with D unresolved. The germline CDR1 and CDR2 sequences are MRHNA and SNTAGT. Trimming left V 0 bases short and J 4 bases short, with 10 bases between. The CDR3 totals 15 residues. The CDR3 reads CASSDSESGYNEQFF. The CDR3 nucleotides read TGTGCCAGCAGTGACTCCGAGTCGGGTTACAATGAGCAGTTCTTC.

The chain couples TRBV13 to TRBJ1-5; possible D gene TRBD1, 5 bases. The germline V and J ends were trimmed by 5 bases and 7 bases, with 12 bases remaining between them. Per the germline V gene, CDR1 is PRHDT and CDR2 is FYEKMQ (reference sequence). The CDR3 totals 13 residues. CDR3 nucleotides: TGTGCCAGCAGCCGCCGGAGGGACCAGCCCCAGCATTTT. It codes for CASSRRRDQPQHF.